This section outlines one TCR beta chain sequence together with its context. They ran version v3.0 of the immunoSEQ assay at survey level. Clones were sequenced by immunoSEQ multiplex PCR, and TCRdb holds only the in-frame ones, with some missing. The repertoire consists of approximately 29,000 clones, with roughly 85% occurring once and the leading ten covering 10% to 15%. This entry is derived from a study of long-term antiretroviral therapy in people with HIV. Per the germline V gene, CDR1 is SGHNT and CDR2 is YYREEE (reference sequence). V was shortened by 4 bases and J by 0 bases, with 10 bases between the two germline ends. The CDR3 consists of 14 residues.

The chain employs TRBV5-4 and TRBJ2-5; no definite D call. The starting material was unsorted PBMCs, obtained 1.1 years after starting antiretroviral therapy. The clonotype originates from a man aged 18 to 30 with HIV. CDR3 nucleotides: TGTGCCAGCAGCACTCCCCGGGACCAAGAGACCCAGTACTTC. It encodes CASSTPRDQETQYF.